This is a list of T cell receptor beta chains from one sample in a study of CD8 T cells in Susac syndrome. Each CDR3 protein gets one entry after TCRdb re-called the immunoSEQ multiplex PCR reads with MiXCR. This table holds around 300,000 distinct CDR3 sequences, 90% to 95% found once. The specimen sequenced was CD4+ T cells from PBMCs. These TCRs come from a human donor with multiple sclerosis. Each CDR3 is given without its conserved first and last residue. Each record gives: V gene, J gene, CDR3 protein.

V gene: TRBV12-5; J gene: TRBJ2-2; CDR3 protein: ASGPTHSVTAGELF
V gene: TRBV4-3; J gene: TRBJ2-7; CDR3 protein: ASSQDASGHVYEQY
V gene: TRBV5-6; J gene: TRBJ1-2; CDR3 protein: ASSLIRAYGYT
V gene: TRBV4-1; J gene: TRBJ2-1; CDR3 protein: ASSQLPGQGFGEQF
V gene: TRBV5-1; J gene: TRBJ2-7; CDR3 protein: ASSFGDRGGYEQY
V gene: TRBV12-3/TRBV12-4; J gene: TRBJ2-3; CDR3 protein: ASSARDTQY
V gene: TRBV12-3/TRBV12-4; J gene: TRBJ1-1; CDR3 protein: ASSLTAGVNTEAF
V gene: TRBV20-1; J gene: TRBJ2-5; CDR3 protein: SARASGETQY
V gene: TRBV27; J gene: TRBJ1-6; CDR3 protein: ASSRSGTGNSPLH
V gene: TRBV4-3; J gene: TRBJ2-3; CDR3 protein: ASSQEGGRGDTQY
V gene: TRBV9; J gene: TRBJ2-1; CDR3 protein: ASSVEGQGTNEQF
V gene: TRBV20-1; J gene: TRBJ2-3; CDR3 protein: SELVAGVDTQY
V gene: TRBV9; J gene: TRBJ1-2; CDR3 protein: ASSFRSSGGYT
V gene: TRBV20-1; J gene: TRBJ2-2; CDR3 protein: SARPPQSPGARGGELF
V gene: TRBV3-1; J gene: TRBJ2-1; CDR3 protein: ASSRTINEQF
V gene: TRBV6-5; J gene: TRBJ2-7; CDR3 protein: ASSSPGRPYPGYEQY
V gene: TRBV12-3/TRBV12-4; J gene: TRBJ2-4; CDR3 protein: ASSLGKGKSPLAKNIQY
V gene: TRBV19; J gene: TRBJ1-1; CDR3 protein: ASSKEFMNTEAF
V gene: TRBV10-1; J gene: TRBJ1-1; CDR3 protein: ASSESRQGLTEAF
V gene: TRBV7-3; J gene: TRBJ2-1; CDR3 protein: ASSLTGTSNEQF
V gene: TRBV19; J gene: TRBJ1-5; CDR3 protein: ASSRPTGIDQPQH
V gene: TRBV29-1; J gene: TRBJ2-3; CDR3 protein: SVEEGGGQGTQY
V gene: TRBV7-2; J gene: TRBJ2-3; CDR3 protein: ASSLENRVLDTQY
V gene: TRBV30; J gene: TRBJ1-1; CDR3 protein: AWSQQGRNTEAF
V gene: TRBV20-1; J gene: TRBJ2-7; CDR3 protein: SAEVRGGSYEQY
V gene: TRBV19; J gene: TRBJ2-6; CDR3 protein: ASSSPPRGRTGDGANVLT
V gene: TRBV29-1; J gene: TRBJ2-3; CDR3 protein: SVEGGSGGKDTQY
V gene: TRBV20-1; J gene: TRBJ1-6; CDR3 protein: SARLGTGGSPLH
V gene: TRBV30; J gene: TRBJ2-7; CDR3 protein: AWSVQYRYEQY
V gene: TRBV4-1; J gene: TRBJ2-1; CDR3 protein: ASSHAPTRLNEQF
V gene: TRBV30; J gene: TRBJ1-2; CDR3 protein: AWSVWSAGQGGRIGYT
V gene: TRBV7-2; J gene: TRBJ1-2; CDR3 protein: ASSLPRQGVGYT
V gene: TRBV6-5; J gene: TRBJ1-6; CDR3 protein: ASSYFSGTGYNSPLH
V gene: TRBV19; J gene: TRBJ2-1; CDR3 protein: ASRRDRNEQF
V gene: TRBV6-1; J gene: TRBJ1-5; CDR3 protein: ASSEANQPQH
V gene: TRBV12-3/TRBV12-4; J gene: TRBJ2-3; CDR3 protein: ASSPWRDTQY
V gene: TRBV6-5; J gene: TRBJ2-2; CDR3 protein: ASRGDSNTGELF
V gene: TRBV5-1; J gene: TRBJ2-5; CDR3 protein: ASRLDGPTD
V gene: TRBV3-1; J gene: TRBJ1-5; CDR3 protein: ASSQGQGNQPQH
V gene: TRBV7-9; J gene: TRBJ2-4; CDR3 protein: ASSKRGGINIQY
V gene: TRBV4-1; J gene: TRBJ2-5; CDR3 protein: ASSLGPAETQY
V gene: TRBV30; J gene: TRBJ2-7; CDR3 protein: AHGAAGVDEQY
V gene: TRBV21-1; J gene: TRBJ1-1; CDR3 protein: ASSSRTGSNTEAF
V gene: TRBV12-3/TRBV12-4; J gene: TRBJ2-7; CDR3 protein: ASSPGTANYEQY
V gene: TRBV11-3; J gene: TRBJ2-3; CDR3 protein: ASSPQAPRSTDTQY
V gene: TRBV5-4; J gene: TRBJ2-3; CDR3 protein: ASSLRSSGSTDTQY
V gene: TRBV24-1; J gene: TRBJ2-3; CDR3 protein: ATSDPTSPGGKQY
V gene: TRBV5-5; J gene: TRBJ2-1; CDR3 protein: ASSLEPSRGEQF
V gene: TRBV7-2; J gene: TRBJ1-4; CDR3 protein: ASSLGRNNEKLF
V gene: TRBV27; J gene: TRBJ2-2; CDR3 protein: ASSLRSDRVRAGELF
V gene: TRBV19; J gene: TRBJ1-6; CDR3 protein: ASSIAGGWNSPLH
V gene: TRBV7-9; J gene: TRBJ2-5; CDR3 protein: ASSPTSGIQETQY